This TCR beta chain derives from a study of blood T cell repertoires in COVID-19. V was pared by 2 bases and J by 3 bases, with 22 bases between. Germline assignment: CDR1 MGHRA and CDR2 YSYEKL. This CDR3 spans 18 amino acids. Original handling: Reference gene primer amplification in the assay estimated nucleated cell counts. Profiling relied on immunoSEQ multiplex PCR, and the TCRdb table lists in-frame clones only, not all of them. V, J and clone size are taken as reported in that table, and D and trimming were inferred from the DNA itself. Of about 430,000 clones detected, over 75% appear once; the ten largest clones hold roughly 1.4%. Participants, about 18 to 90 years old, spanned 25 or so US areas. Clinical history reported by participants formed the basis on which cohorts were assigned.

Sequenced material: PBMCs or T cells enriched from blood (not recorded which). This TCR was recovered from a woman aged 18-35 years who had been exposed to COVID-19. V usage is TRBV4-1 and J usage is TRBJ1-1, with TRBD1 as a possible D gene (5 bases). CDR3 nucleotide sequence: TGCGCCAGCAGCCAATACCGGAGTGAGCGGGTGGGGGACACTGAAGCTTTCTTT. Translation: CASSQYRSERVGDTEAFF.